The clone carrying this T cell receptor beta chain was detected many times. What it binds is unknown. Synthesis of cDNA was performed by 5'RACE using 10-nucleotide random UMIs. Every sequencing run produced over 160 million TCR-beta sequences that came from 15-18 subjects. TCRdb recomputed calls from the 5' RACE reads with MiXCR, one row per CDR3 protein. This sample has around 78,000 distinct CDR3 sequences, with under 20% found just once. The data originate from a study of neurological immune-mediated disorders. The study's findings and limits: Subjects shared no identical expanded-clone CDR3 amino acid sequences, suggesting private TCR-beta repertoires in all groups. While HTLV-1-associated myelopathy showed the greatest TCR clonal expansion, multiple sclerosis showed the least, falling below healthy controls.

The CDR3 runs 13 residues. The V gene's germline CDR1 is SQVTM and CDR2 ANQGSEA. The V gene end was trimmed by 7 bases and the J gene end by 0 bases; junction bases not matched to a gene: 4. The gene calls are TRBV29-1 and TRBJ1-2, with TRBD1 matching 8 bases. Sequenced: PBMCs. The receptor comes from a woman aged 35 to 49 in good health. CDR3: CSAGTGPNYGYTF. DNA for the CDR3: TGCAGCGCGGGGACAGGCCCTAACTATGGCTACACCTTC.